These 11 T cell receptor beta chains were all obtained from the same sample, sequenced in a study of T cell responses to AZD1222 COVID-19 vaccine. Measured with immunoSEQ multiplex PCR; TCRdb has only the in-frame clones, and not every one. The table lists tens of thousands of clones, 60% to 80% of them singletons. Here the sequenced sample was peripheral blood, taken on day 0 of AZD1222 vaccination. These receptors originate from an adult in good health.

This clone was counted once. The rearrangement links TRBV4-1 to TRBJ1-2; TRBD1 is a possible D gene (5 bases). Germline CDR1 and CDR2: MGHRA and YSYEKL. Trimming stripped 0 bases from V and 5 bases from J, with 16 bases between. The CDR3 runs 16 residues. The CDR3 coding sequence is TGCGCCAGCAGCCAAGACCCCCGAGGGGCAGGATATGGCTACACCTTC. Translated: CASSQDPRGAGYGYTF.

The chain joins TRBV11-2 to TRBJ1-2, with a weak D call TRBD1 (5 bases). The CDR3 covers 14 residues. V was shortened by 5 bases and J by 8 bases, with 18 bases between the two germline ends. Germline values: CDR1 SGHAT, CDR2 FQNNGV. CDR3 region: CASSGQGFLLGYTF. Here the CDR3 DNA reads TGTGCCAGCAGCGGTCAGGGTTTTTTGTTAGGCTACACCTTC.

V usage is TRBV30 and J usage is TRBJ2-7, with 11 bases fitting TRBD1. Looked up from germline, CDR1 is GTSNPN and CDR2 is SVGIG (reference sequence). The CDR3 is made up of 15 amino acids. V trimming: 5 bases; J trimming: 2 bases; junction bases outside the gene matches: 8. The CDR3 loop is CAWGPGQGVPYEQYF. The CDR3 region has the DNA TGTGCCTGGGGACCGGGACAGGGGGTTCCCTACGAGCAGTACTTC.

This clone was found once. The DNA of the CDR3 is TGCAGTGCTAGTTCCCGGGGCGCGAGCAATCAGCCCCAGCATTTT. Translation gives CSASSRGASNQPQHF. V usage is TRBV20-1 and J usage is TRBJ1-5, with a weak D call TRBD1 (5 bases). Trimming shortened V by 3 bases and J by 1 base, and 13 bases separated the two germline ends. The CDR3 spans 15 residues. Per germline, CDR1 DFQATT and CDR2 SNEGSKA (reference sequence).

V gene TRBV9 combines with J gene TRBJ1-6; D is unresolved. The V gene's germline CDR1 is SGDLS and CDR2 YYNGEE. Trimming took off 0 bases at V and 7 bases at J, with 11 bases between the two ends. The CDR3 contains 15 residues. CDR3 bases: TGTGCCAGCAGCGTAGGCCAAGGTGGAAATTCACCCCTCCACTTT. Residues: CASSVGQGGNSPLHF.

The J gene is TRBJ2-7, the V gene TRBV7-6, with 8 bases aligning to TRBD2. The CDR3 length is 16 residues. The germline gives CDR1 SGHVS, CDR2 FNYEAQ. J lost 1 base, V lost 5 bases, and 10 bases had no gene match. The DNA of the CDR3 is TGTGCCAGCAGCCCCTCCGGGGGGGCAGGATCCTACGAGCAGTACTTC. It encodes CASSPSGGAGSYEQYF.

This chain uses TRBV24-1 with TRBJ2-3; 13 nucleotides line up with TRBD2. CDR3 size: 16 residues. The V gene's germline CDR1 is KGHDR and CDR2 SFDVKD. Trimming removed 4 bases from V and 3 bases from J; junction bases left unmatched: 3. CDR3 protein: CATSETSGRLTDTQYF. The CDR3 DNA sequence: TGTGCCACCAGTGAGACTAGCGGGAGGTTGACAGATACGCAGTATTTT.

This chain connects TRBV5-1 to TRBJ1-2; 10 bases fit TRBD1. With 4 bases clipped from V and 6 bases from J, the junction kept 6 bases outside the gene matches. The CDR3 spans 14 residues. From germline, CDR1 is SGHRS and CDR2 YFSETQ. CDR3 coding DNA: TGCGCCAGCAGCAGCATCGGACAGGGGGATGGCTACACCTTC. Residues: CASSSIGQGDGYTF.

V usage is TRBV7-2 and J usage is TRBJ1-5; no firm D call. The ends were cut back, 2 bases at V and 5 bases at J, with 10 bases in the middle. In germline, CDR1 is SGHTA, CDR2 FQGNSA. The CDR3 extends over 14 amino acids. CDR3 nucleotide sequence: TGTGCCAGCAGCTTATCAGACGACCATCAGCCCCAGCATTTT. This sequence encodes CASSLSDDHQPQHF.

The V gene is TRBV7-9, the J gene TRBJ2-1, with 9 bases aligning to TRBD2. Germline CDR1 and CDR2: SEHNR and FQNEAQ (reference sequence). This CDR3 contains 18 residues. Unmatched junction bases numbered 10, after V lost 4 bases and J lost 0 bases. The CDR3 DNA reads TGTGCCAGCAGCTCCTCTCTTCCTAGCGGGAACTCCTACAATGAGCAGTTCTTC. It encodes CASSSSLPSGNSYNEQFF.

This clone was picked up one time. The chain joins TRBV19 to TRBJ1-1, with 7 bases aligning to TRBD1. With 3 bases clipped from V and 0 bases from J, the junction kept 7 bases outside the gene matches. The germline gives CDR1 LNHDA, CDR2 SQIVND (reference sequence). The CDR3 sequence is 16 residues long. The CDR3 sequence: CASSINRGSVNTEAFF. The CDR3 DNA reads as TGTGCCAGTAGTATCAACAGGGGAAGCGTGAACACTGAAGCTTTCTTT.